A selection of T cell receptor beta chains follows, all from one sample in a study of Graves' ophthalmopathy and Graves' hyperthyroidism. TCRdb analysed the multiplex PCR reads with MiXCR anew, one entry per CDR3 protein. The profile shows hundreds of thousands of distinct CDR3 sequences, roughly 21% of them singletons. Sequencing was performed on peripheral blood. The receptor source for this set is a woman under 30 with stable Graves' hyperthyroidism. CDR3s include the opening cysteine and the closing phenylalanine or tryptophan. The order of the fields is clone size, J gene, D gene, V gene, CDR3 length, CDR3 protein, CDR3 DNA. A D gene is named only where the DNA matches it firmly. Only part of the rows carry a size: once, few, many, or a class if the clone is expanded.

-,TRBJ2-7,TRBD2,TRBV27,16,CASSVRLAGASYEQYF,TGTGCCAGCAGTGTAAGACTAGCGGGAGCGTCCTACGAGCAGTACTTC
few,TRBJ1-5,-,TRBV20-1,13,CSARYDSNQPQHF,TGCAGTGCTAGATACGATAGCAATCAGCCCCAGCATTTT
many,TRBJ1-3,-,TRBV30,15,CAWRKFAYSGNTIYF,TGTGCCTGGAGAAAATTCGCCTATTCTGGAAACACCATATATTTT
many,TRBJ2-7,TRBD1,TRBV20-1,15,CSAPTGDPNLYEQYF,TGCAGTGCTCCAACAGGGGATCCCAACCTCTACGAGCAGTACTTC
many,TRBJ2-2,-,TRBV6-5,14,CASRIQQNTGELFF,TGTGCCAGCAGAATCCAGCAGAACACCGGGGAGCTGTTTTTT
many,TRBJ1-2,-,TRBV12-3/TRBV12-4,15,CASSPQTGALYGYTF,TGTGCCAGCAGTCCTCAGACCGGGGCTCTGTATGGCTACACCTTC
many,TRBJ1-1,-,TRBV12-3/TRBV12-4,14,CASSLKGTNTEAFF,TGTGCCAGCAGTTTAAAGGGAACGAACACTGAAGCTTTCTTT
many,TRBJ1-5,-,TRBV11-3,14,CASSIQGSNQPQHF,TGTGCCAGCAGCATACAAGGAAGCAATCAGCCCCAGCATTTT
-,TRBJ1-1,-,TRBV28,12,CASSPFRVEAFF,TGTGCCAGCAGTCCCTTCAGAGTTGAAGCTTTCTTT
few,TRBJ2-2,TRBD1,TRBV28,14,CASTWTGNTGELFF,TGTGCCAGCACCTGGACAGGAAACACCGGGGAGCTGTTTTTT
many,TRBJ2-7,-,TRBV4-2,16,CASSQASRQDSYEQYF,TGTGCCAGCAGCCAGGCCTCCCGACAGGACTCCTACGAGCAGTACTTC
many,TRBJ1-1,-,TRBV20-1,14,CSARLGHLNTEAFF,TGCAGTGCCCGATTGGGACACCTGAACACTGAAGCTTTCTTT
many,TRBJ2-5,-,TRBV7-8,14,CASSFSSGQETQYF,TGTGCCAGCAGCTTTAGTAGCGGCCAAGAGACCCAGTACTTC
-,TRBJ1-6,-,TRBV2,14,CASSGMAANSPLHF,TGTGCCAGCAGTGGCATGGCAGCCAATTCACCCCTCCACTTT
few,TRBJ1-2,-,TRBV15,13,CATSRGGLAGYTF,TGTGCCACCAGCAGAGGTGGGTTGGCTGGCTACACCTTC
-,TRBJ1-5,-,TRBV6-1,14,CASAPGAGNQPQHF,TGTGCCAGCGCCCCGGGAGCTGGAAATCAGCCCCAGCATTTT
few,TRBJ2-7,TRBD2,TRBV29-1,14,CSVGGGRRVREQYF,TGCAGCGTCGGGGGGGGGCGGCGCGTACGAGAGCAGTACTTC
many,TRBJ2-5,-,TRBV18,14,CASSPPTERETQYF,TGTGCCAGCTCACCCCCAACAGAGCGAGAGACCCAGTACTTC
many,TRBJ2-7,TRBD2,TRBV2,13,CASGGTSGYEQYF,TGTGCCAGCGGTGGGACTAGCGGGTACGAGCAGTACTTC
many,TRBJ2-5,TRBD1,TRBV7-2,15,CASRPGTGVRGTQYF,TGTGCCAGCAGGCCCGGGACAGGTGTTCGTGGGACCCAGTACTTC
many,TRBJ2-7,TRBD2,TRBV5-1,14,CASSLLAGTYEQYF,TGCGCCAGCAGCTTGTTAGCGGGAACCTACGAGCAGTACTTC
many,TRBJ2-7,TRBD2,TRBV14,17,CASSQDMREAQPYEQYF,TGTGCCAGCAGCCAAGATATGCGGGAGGCGCAGCCCTACGAGCAGTACTTC
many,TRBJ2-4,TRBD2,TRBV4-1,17,CASSQGGLAGGIYIQYF,TGCGCCAGCAGCCAAGGGGGACTAGCGGGAGGAATTTACATTCAGTACTTC
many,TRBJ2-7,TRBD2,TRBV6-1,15,CASRKRTSGSYEQYF,TGTGCCAGCAGGAAGAGGACTAGCGGATCCTACGAGCAGTACTTC
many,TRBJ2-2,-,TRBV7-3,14,CASSLAHSTGELFF,TGTGCCAGCTCTCTCGCCCACAGCACCGGGGAGCTGTTTTTT
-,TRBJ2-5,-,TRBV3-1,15,CASSPETAYQETQYF,TGTGCCAGCAGCCCTGAGACAGCCTATCAAGAGACCCAGTACTTC
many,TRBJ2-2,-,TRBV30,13,CAWSVRGPGELFF,TGTGCCTGGAGTGTACGGGGTCCCGGGGAGCTGTTTTTT
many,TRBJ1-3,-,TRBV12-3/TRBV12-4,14,CASSPTRTGNTIYF,TGTGCCAGCAGCCCGACCAGAACCGGAAACACCATATATTTT
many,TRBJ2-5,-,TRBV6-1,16,CASSPRFGAEWETQYF,TGTGCCAGCAGTCCTCGGTTTGGGGCGGAGTGGGAGACCCAGTACTTC
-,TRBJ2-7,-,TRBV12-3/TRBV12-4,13,CASSPADTYEQYF,TGTGCCAGCAGCCCCGCAGATACCTACGAGCAGTACTTC
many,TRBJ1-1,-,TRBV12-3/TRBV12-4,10,CASRGREAFF,TGTGCCAGCAGAGGCCGAGAAGCTTTCTTT
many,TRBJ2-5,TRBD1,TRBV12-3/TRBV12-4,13,CASSPGQKETQYF,TGTGCCAGCAGCCCGGGACAGAAAGAGACCCAGTACTTC
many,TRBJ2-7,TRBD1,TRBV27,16,CASSIIPGQGDYEQYF,TGTGCCAGCAGTATCATTCCGGGACAGGGGGACTACGAGCAGTACTTC
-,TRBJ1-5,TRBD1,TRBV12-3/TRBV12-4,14,CASSPRGGGKPQHF,TGTGCCAGCAGTCCCAGGGGGGGAGGGAAGCCCCAGCATTTT
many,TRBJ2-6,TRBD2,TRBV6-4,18,CASSDSSSGSTGANVLTF,TGTGCCAGCAGTGACTCGTCTAGCGGGAGTACTGGGGCCAACGTCCTGACTTTC
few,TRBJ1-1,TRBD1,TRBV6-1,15,CASETGTGMNTEAFF,TGTGCCAGCGAGACCGGGACAGGGATGAACACTGAAGCTTTCTTT
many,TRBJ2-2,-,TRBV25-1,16,CASSAPPRGGTGELFF,TGTGCCAGCAGTGCCCCTCCGCGGGGCGGCACCGGGGAGCTGTTTTTT
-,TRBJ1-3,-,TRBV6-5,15,CASSYSQGPGNTIYF,TGTGCCAGCAGTTACTCTCAGGGGCCTGGAAACACCATATATTTT
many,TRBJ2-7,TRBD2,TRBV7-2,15,CASSFVGEGQREQYF,TGTGCCAGCAGCTTCGTAGGGGAGGGCCAGCGAGAGCAGTACTTC
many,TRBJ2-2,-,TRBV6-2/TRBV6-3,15,CASKRPSRATGELFF,TGTGCCAGCAAAAGACCGAGTAGGGCGACCGGGGAGCTGTTTTTT
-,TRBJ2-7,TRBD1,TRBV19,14,CASKRAGGDYEQYF,TGTGCCAGTAAACGCGCAGGGGGCGACTACGAGCAGTACTTC
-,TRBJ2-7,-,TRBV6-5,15,CASSYAPGGAYEQYF,TGTGCCAGCAGTTACGCCCCAGGGGGGGCCTACGAGCAGTACTTC
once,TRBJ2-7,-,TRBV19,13,CASSPRPGLEQYF,TGTGCCAGTAGTCCCCGTCCTGGGCTCGAGCAGTACTTC
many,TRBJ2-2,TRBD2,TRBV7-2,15,CASSSGLAGEGELFF,TGTGCCAGCAGCTCGGGACTAGCGGGAGAGGGGGAGCTGTTTTTT
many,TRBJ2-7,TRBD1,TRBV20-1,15,CSARVGRGLFYEQYF,TGCAGTGCTAGAGTGGGCAGGGGGCTCTTCTACGAGCAGTACTTC
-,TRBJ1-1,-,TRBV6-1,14,CASSPPGPNTEAFF,TGTGCCAGCAGCCCTCCCGGGCCGAACACTGAAGCTTTCTTT
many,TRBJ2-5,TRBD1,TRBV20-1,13,CSAPQGSQETQYF,TGCAGTGCTCCACAGGGGTCCCAAGAGACCCAGTACTTC
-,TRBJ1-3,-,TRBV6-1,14,CATEGREAGNTIYF,TGTGCCACGGAAGGCAGGGAAGCTGGAAACACCATATATTTT
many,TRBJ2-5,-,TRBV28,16,CASSLSHRGGLETQYF,TGTGCCAGCAGTTTATCTCACAGGGGGGGTTTAGAGACCCAGTACTTC
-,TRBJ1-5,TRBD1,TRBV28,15,CASSPGTGWNQPQRF,TGTGCCAGCAGCCCCGGGACAGGGTGGAATCAGCCCCAGCGTTTT
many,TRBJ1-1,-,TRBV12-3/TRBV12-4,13,CASTWTGGTEAFF,TGTGCCAGCACCTGGACGGGAGGGACTGAAGCTTTCTTT
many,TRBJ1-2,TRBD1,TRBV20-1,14,CSARRQGDFYGYTF,TGCAGTGCTAGACGACAGGGGGATTTTTATGGCTACACCTTC
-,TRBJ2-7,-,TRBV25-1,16,CVCSESTIGKSYEQYF,TGTGTCTGCAGTGAATCAACTATCGGGAAATCCTACGAGCAGTACTTC